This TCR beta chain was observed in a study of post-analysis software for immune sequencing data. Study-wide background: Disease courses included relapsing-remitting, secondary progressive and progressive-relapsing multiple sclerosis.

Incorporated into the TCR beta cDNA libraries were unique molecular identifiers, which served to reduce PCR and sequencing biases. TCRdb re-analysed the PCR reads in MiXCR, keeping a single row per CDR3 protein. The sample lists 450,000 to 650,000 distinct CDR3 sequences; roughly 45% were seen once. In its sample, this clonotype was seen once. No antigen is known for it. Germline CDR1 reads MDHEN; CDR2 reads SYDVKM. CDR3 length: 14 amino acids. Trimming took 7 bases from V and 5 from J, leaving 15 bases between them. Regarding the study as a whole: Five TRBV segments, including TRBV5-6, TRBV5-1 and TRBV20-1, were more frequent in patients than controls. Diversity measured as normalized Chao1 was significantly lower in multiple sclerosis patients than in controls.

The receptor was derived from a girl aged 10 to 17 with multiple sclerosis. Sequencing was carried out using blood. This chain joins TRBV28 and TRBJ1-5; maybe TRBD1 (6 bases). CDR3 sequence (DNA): TGTGCCAGCACCTCGACAGGCTCCCATCAGCCCCAGCATTTT. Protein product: CASTSTGSHQPQHF.